This TCR beta chain was recovered during a study of PD-L1 blockade in urothelial cancer. The overall study: Once treatment had started, blood was analyzed at 3 weeks (second dose) and again at 6 weeks.

From germline, CDR1 is LNHDA and CDR2 SQIVND (reference sequence). The CDR3 consists of 12 residues. V shed 10 bases, J shed 0 bases, and the junction held 3 bases outside the gene matches. The protocol was immunoSEQ multiplex PCR, while the TCRdb copy is restricted to in-frame clones and leaves out a portion. The data show 100,000 to 150,000 clones, 65% to 85% seen once. Time point indicated: pretreatment peripheral blood. It was locally advanced or metastatic urothelial carcinoma that patients had. V is TRBV19 and J is TRBJ2-7, with TRBD2 identical over 7 bases. The sequencing used PBMCs, collected around atezolizumab (anti-PD-L1) treatment. This clonotype was obtained from a man in his fifties with urothelial cancer. In DNA form, the CDR3 reads TGTGCCACCCGGGACTACTCCTACGAGCAGTACTTC. Protein product: CATRDYSYEQYF. The full variable domain, with the rest looked up from reference TRBV19 and TRBJ2-7, is DGGITQSPKYLFRKEGQNVTLSCEQNLNHDAMYWYRQDPGQGLRLIYYSQIVNDFQKGDIAEGYSVSREKKESFPLTVTSAQKNPTAFYLCATRDYSYEQYFGPGTRLTVT.